These 25 T cell receptor beta chains came from one sample sequenced in a study of blood T cell repertoires in COVID-19. Produced via immunoSEQ multiplex PCR; TCRdb's table is partial and in-frame only. Here the sample spans 310,000 or so clones, around nine tenths being singletons. Sequenced input: PBMCs or T cells enriched from blood (not recorded which). The receptors originated from a woman in her thirties or forties who had recovered from COVID-19.

The chain couples TRBV28 to TRBJ1-1; 9 bases are a match to TRBD1. V was pared by 2 bases and J by 5 bases, with 15 bases of the junction left unmatched. Germline assignment: CDR1 MDHEN and CDR2 SYDVKM. CDR3 length: 18 residues. In nucleotides, the CDR3 is TGTGCCAGCAGTTTAAGAAGCAGAGTAGGGACAGGGTGGACTGAAGCTTTCTTT. It is translated as CASSLRSRVGTGWTEAFF.

The rearrangement joins TRBV5-5 to TRBJ2-7; perhaps TRBD2 as D (5 bases). Germline CDR1 SGHKS, CDR2 YYEKEE (reference sequence). Trimming took 1 base from V and 4 from J, leaving 15 bases between them. This CDR3 has 15 amino acids. The CDR3 reads CASSLSPSPYYEQYF. The CDR3 DNA follows: TGTGCCAGCAGCTTGAGCCCTAGCCCCTATTACGAGCAGTACTTC.

This sequence joins TRBV3-1 (or the pseudogene TRBV3-2) and TRBJ1-1; 9 nucleotides agree with TRBD1. The V and J ends lost 2 bases and 5 bases, in that order; junction bases with no gene match: 6. Germline CDR1 LGHDT, CDR2 YNNKEL (reference sequence). There are 15 residues in the CDR3. The CDR3 loop reads CASSQRTGGGTEAFF. In DNA, the CDR3 is TGTGCCAGCAGCCAACGCACAGGGGGCGGAACTGAAGCTTTCTTT.

V usage is TRBV7-9 and J usage is TRBJ1-5; unclear D gene. Germline V gene sequence: CDR1 SEHNR, CDR2 FQNEAQ (reference sequence). With 5 bases removed from V and 0 bases from J, the gap between germline ends came to 8 bases. The CDR3 loop spans 14 amino acids. The CDR3 is CASSESYSNQPQHF. Here the CDR3 DNA reads TGTGCCAGCAGCGAGAGTTATAGCAATCAGCCCCAGCATTTT.

CDR3 bases: TGCGCCAGCAGCCAAGATCTGCCTAGCGGGGGAAATGAGCAGTTCTTC. It translates to CASSQDLPSGGNEQFF. V gene TRBV4-3 combines with J gene TRBJ2-1; 10 nucleotides agree with TRBD2. The germline V gene has CDR1 LGHNA and CDR2 YSLEER. Trimming at V came to 0 bases and at J to 7 bases, leaving 6 bases not matched to a gene. The length of the CDR3 is 16 residues.

The rearrangement joins TRBV5-1 to TRBJ1-2; 7 positions match TRBD1. V was pared by 3 bases and J by 5 bases, with 10 bases of the junction left unmatched. CDR1 and CDR2 from the germline V gene are SGHRS and YFSETQ. There are 15 residues in the CDR3. The CDR3 DNA is TGCGCCAGCAGCTCCTTGACAGGGCATAATTATGGCTACACCTTC. It specifies CASSSLTGHNYGYTF.

The chain recombines TRBV7-9 with TRBJ2-1; 9 bases are a match to TRBD2. Trimming took 7 bases from V and 7 from J; bases not matched to a gene: 14. Germline V CDR1 and CDR2: SEHNR, FQNEAQ (reference sequence). There are 16 residues in the CDR3. In DNA form, the CDR3 reads TGTGCCAGCACCCCAGTTGGCGGGAGGGCGTGGAATGAGCAGTTCTTC. It yields the protein CASTPVGGRAWNEQFF.

This chain connects TRBV5-5 to TRBJ2-7; 9 positions match TRBD1. This CDR3 comprises 16 residues. Germline V CDR1 and CDR2: SGHKS, YYEKEE (reference sequence). The V and J ends lost 3 bases and 7 bases, in that order; junction bases with no gene match: 14. This CDR3 reads CASSWRGDRELWEQYF. CDR3 in DNA: TGTGCCAGCAGCTGGAGGGGGGACAGGGAATTGTGGGAGCAGTACTTC.

This chain links TRBV2 with TRBJ2-5; TRBD2 aligns across 10 bases. Germline values: CDR1 SNHLY, CDR2 FYNNEI. V dropped 7 bases and J dropped 1; count of bases not matched to a gene: 3. CDR3 size: 14 residues. The CDR3 spells CASTQRGGQETQYF. CDR3 sequence (DNA): TGTGCCAGCACACAGCGGGGGGGCCAAGAGACCCAGTACTTC.

The CDR3 coding sequence is TGCGCCAGCAGCCAGGGACAGGGGTGGGTCATAGAGCAGTTCTTC. Residues: CASSQGQGWVIEQFF. This sequence joins TRBV4-1 and TRBJ2-1; 10 bases line up with TRBD1. Per germline, CDR1 MGHRA and CDR2 YSYEKL. This CDR3 is 15 amino acids long. Trimming took 3 bases from V and 10 from J; bases not matched to a gene: 9.

The rearrangement uses TRBV6-5 and TRBJ2-5; TRBD1 is a possible D gene (5 bases). Trimming took off 0 bases at V and 2 bases at J, with 13 bases between the two ends. Germline-derived CDR1 and CDR2 are MNHEY and SVGAGI. CDR3 size: 16 residues. The CDR3 DNA reads TGTGCCAGCAGTTACTCGGGGCGATGGATACAAGAGACCCAGTACTTC. Encoded protein: CASSYSGRWIQETQYF.

The rearrangement uses TRBV19 and TRBJ2-7, with 8 bases matching TRBD2. With V trimmed by 3 bases and J by 2 bases, 9 bases remained unmatched. Germline CDR1 is LNHDA and CDR2 is SQIVND (reference sequence). The CDR3 is 16 residues long. CDR3 in amino acids: CASSIRTGGAPYEQYF. The CDR3 DNA is TGTGCCAGTAGTATCAGAACCGGGGGGGCTCCCTACGAGCAGTACTTC.

This clone was detected only once. V usage is TRBV19 and J usage is TRBJ1-3; tentatively, D is TRBD1 (5 bases). The V gene's germline CDR1 is LNHDA and CDR2 SQIVND (reference sequence). The CDR3 covers 16 residues. V lost 0 bases to trimming and J lost 0 bases, with 9 bases between them. The DNA for the CDR3 is TGTGCCAGTAGTATAGATCAGGGCCCCTCTGGAAACACCATATATTTT. Its translation is CASSIDQGPSGNTIYF.

Written as DNA, the CDR3 is TGTGCCAGCAGCTTGGAGCCTTTATACGAGCAGTACTTC. Translating it yields CASSLEPLYEQYF. This sequence joins TRBV5-4 and TRBJ2-7, with D unclear. This CDR3 is 13 amino acids long. The V gene lost 0 bases and the J gene lost 4 bases, with 8 bases spanning the gap. Germline V gene sequence: CDR1 SGHNT, CDR2 YYREEE (reference sequence).

Notes on this clone: Other DNA sequences in the same sample also yield this CDR3. This rearrangement joins TRBV7-9 to TRBJ1-5, with 7 bases identical to TRBD1. V lost 5 bases to trimming and J lost 2 bases; unmatched junction nucleotides: 6. CDR1 SEHNR and CDR2 FQNEAQ come from the germline V gene (reference sequence). This CDR3 is built from 15 residues. CDR3 nucleotide sequence: TGTGCCAGCAGCCCAGGGGGTCTTGGCAATCAGCCCCAGCATTTT. As protein: CASSPGGLGNQPQHF. The variable domain in full, with the rest retrieved from reference TRBV7-9 and TRBJ1-5, is DTGVSQNPRHKITKRGQNVTFRCDPISEHNRLYWYRQTLGQGPEFLTYFQNEAQLEKSRLLSDRFSAERPKGSFSTLEIQRTEQGDSAMYLCASSPGGLGNQPQHFGDGTRLSIL.

The chain recombines TRBV7-2 with TRBJ2-5; tentative D call: TRBD1 (7 bases). The V gene lost 5 bases and the J gene lost 4 bases, with 14 bases spanning the gap. CDR3 length: 14 amino acids. In germline, CDR1 is SGHTA, CDR2 FQGNSA. The CDR3 coding sequence is TGTGCCAGCAGCCAGGGGGGTCTGGGAGAGACCCAGTACTTC. It specifies CASSQGGLGETQYF.

Concerning this clone itself: The junction departs from the called germline gene at one end, perhaps through a read error. The chain uses TRBV6-5 and TRBJ1-3, with D maybe TRBD1 (5 bases). Germline CDR1 and CDR2: MNHEY and SVGAGI. The CDR3 has 13 residues. The CDR3 region has the DNA TGTGCGAGCAGGGCTGACTCTGGAAACACCATATATTTT. It translates to CASRADSGNTIYF.

CDR3 nucleotide sequence: TGTGCCAGCAGCTTGGACGGGGGGAGCAATCAGCCCCAGCATTTT. Translating gives CASSLDGGSNQPQHF. The rearrangement uses TRBV5-4 and TRBJ1-5; the D gene is possibly TRBD1 (5 bases). Germline lookup yields CDR1 SGHNT and CDR2 YYREEE (reference sequence). V was shortened by 0 bases and J by 1 base, with 8 bases between the two germline ends. CDR3 length: 15 residues.

The chain joins TRBV25-1 to TRBJ1-6; 7 bases are a match to TRBD1. Germline CDR1 is MGHDK and CDR2 is SYGVNS. V was pared by 0 bases and J by 4 bases, with 3 bases of the junction left unmatched. This CDR3 is 16 amino acids long. CDR3 in amino acids: CASSEYPTGYNSPLHF. For the CDR3, the DNA is TGTGCCAGCAGTGAATACCCGACAGGGTATAATTCACCCCTCCACTTT.

On this clone: Distinct nucleotide sequences in the sample also encode this CDR3. The chain employs TRBV29-1 and TRBJ2-7, with 8 bases that match TRBD1. V lost 6 bases to trimming and J lost 5 bases; unmatched junction nucleotides: 9. Germline V lookup: CDR1 SQVTM, CDR2 ANQGSEA. This CDR3 region has 13 residues. CDR3 nucleotides: TGCAGCGTGAGAACAGGGGGTGTCGACGAGCAGTACTTC. It codes for CSVRTGGVDEQYF.

This clone was detected only once. The rearrangement links TRBV28 to TRBJ1-5; perhaps TRBD1 as D (5 bases). The CDR3 consists of 17 residues. Germline CDR1 reads MDHEN; CDR2 reads SYDVKM. V lost 4 bases, J lost 6 bases, and 22 bases lay in between. DNA of the CDR3: TGTGCCAGCAGTTCACCTGGTGAGAAGGGGAATGTTCAGCCCCAGCATTTT. This gives the protein CASSSPGEKGNVQPQHF.

The CDR3, as DNA: TGTGCCAGCTTACTCGGACAGCTAAGGACTAGCGGGAAAGATACGCAGTATTTT. Protein product: CASLLGQLRTSGKDTQYF. The chain joins TRBV18 to TRBJ2-3; 12 bases are shared with TRBD2. Looked up from germline, CDR1 is KGHSH and CDR2 is LQKENI. With 7 bases clipped from V and 5 bases from J, the junction kept 16 bases outside the gene matches. This CDR3 spans 18 amino acids.

V and J are TRBV7-9 and TRBJ2-5; TRBD2 is a possible D gene (5 bases). This CDR3 is 14 amino acids long. CDR1 is SEHNR and CDR2 is FQNEAQ in the germline V gene (reference sequence). Trimming removed 1 base from V and 5 bases from J, with 11 bases in between. For the CDR3, the DNA is TGTGCCAGCAGCTTAGTGGGGATAGCGGAGACCCAGTACTTC. Its translation is CASSLVGIAETQYF. The full variable domain, in which reference TRBV7-9 and TRBJ2-5 provide the parts outside the CDR3, is DTGVSQNPRHKITKRGQNVTFRCDPISEHNRLYWYRQTLGQGPEFLTYFQNEAQLEKSRLLSDRFSAERPKGSFSTLEIQRTEQGDSAMYLCASSLVGIAETQYFGPGTRLLVL.

The chain combines TRBV5-1 with TRBJ2-3, with TRBD2 identical over 11 bases. The CDR3 extends over 15 amino acids. CDR1 is SGHRS, CDR2 YFSETQ, per germline. Trimming removed 0 bases from V and 9 bases from J; junction bases left unmatched: 6. The CDR3 DNA reads TGCGCCAGCAGCTTGGGTCTAGCGGGAGGACCCACGCAGTATTTT. This gives the protein CASSLGLAGGPTQYF.

The chain combines TRBV9 with TRBJ2-5, with 11 bases fitting TRBD2. Germline V gives CDR1 SGDLS, CDR2 YYNGEE. The CDR3 loop spans 16 amino acids. The V and J ends lost 2 bases and 5 bases, in that order; junction bases with no gene match: 8. The CDR3 DNA reads as TGTGCCAGCAGCGTTGGGGCTAGCGGGGGGCCCGAGACCCAGTACTTC. Its translation: CASSVGASGGPETQYF.